The TCR beta chain under discussion was sequenced for a study of cytomegalovirus exposure and HLA in healthy donors. This PCR relied on a set of 60 Vbeta primers and 13 Jbeta primers. Repertoires were generated with immunoSEQ multiplex PCR, while TCRdb's copy carries only in-frame clones and drops some. This sample has fewer than 150,000 clones, with around 78% found just once. As for this clone: Its antigen is undetermined.

This CDR3 spans 12 amino acids. Trimming cost V 4 bases and J 12 bases, with 13 bases left between them. Study-level results: In a later analysis, TCR beta V- and J-gene trimming showed a link to a missense DCLRE1C variant. A few CMV-associated chains were confirmed in vitro to be specific for CMV antigens.

Sequencing input: PBMCs. The genes are TRBV23-1 and TRBJ2-1; a possible D gene is TRBD1 (6 bases). TRBV23-1 is identified as an open reading frame with a role that is uncertain. The TCR comes from a woman in her 40s in good health and CMV-seropositive. In DNA, the CDR3 is TGCGCCAGCAGTCTGGGACATAAAGTGCAGTTCTTC. It yields the protein CASSLGHKVQFF.